One TCR beta chain is described in this entry. Its antigen remains unidentified. Healthy Caucasians alone served as donors. Template switching added a universal primer site; cDNA carried unique molecular identifiers. One entry per CDR3 protein results from TCRdb running MiXCR on the 5' RACE reads. The sample includes 690,000 or so distinct CDR3 sequences, 8% to 9% seen only once; the top ten take 0.85% to 1%. CDR1 and CDR2 from the germline V gene are SGHRS and YFSETQ. V shed 0 bases and J 5 bases; nucleotides not matched to a gene: 4. The CDR3 length is 14 residues. The data belong to a study of identical twins. Study results and caveats: Part of the zero-insertion signal could reflect confounding by invariant MAIT and iNKT cells.

This sample was also put to use in a study of yellow fever vaccine responses in identical twins.

The chain joins TRBV5-1 to TRBJ1-1; 7 bases fit TRBD1. Source material: PBMCs. This receptor was obtained from a woman between 18 and 30 years old in good health. CDR3 sequence: CASSLEGGWTEAFF. CDR3 nucleotides: TGCGCCAGCAGCTTGGAAGGGGGCTGGACTGAAGCTTTCTTT.